The 8 T cell receptor beta chains below were found in one sample sequenced in a study of T cells after posttransplantation cyclophosphamide (dated by TCRdb to the mid-2010s). Libraries were constructed by the immunoSEQ multiplex PCR assay. The table was pulled from immuneACCESS by TCRdb, which kept in-frame rearrangements only. Such tables lose some clones; where checked, under half of the loss comes from unresolved V genes, and the rest has no known cause. This sample comprises around 18,000 clones, 70% to 80% of them detected only once. The ten largest account for under 35% of the sample. The meaning of the sample's treatment or condition label: high-dose cyclophosphamide on days +3 and +4 as single-agent GVHD prophylaxis. Patients in the PTCy group got busulfan and fludarabine conditioning, a marrow graft from a related or unrelated donor, and cyclophosphamide on days +3 and +4. Sequenced here: CD8+ T cells sorted from PBMCs, sampled 1,700 to 2,000 days after a stem cell transplant with posttransplant cyclophosphamide. Every receptor here comes from a female patient aged 40 to 55 who received an allogeneic stem cell transplant from a related donor, was CMV-positive, and had no GVHD. After a transplant, certain T cells may trace back to the graft donor.

The V gene is TRBV29-1, the J gene TRBJ2-7; D remains ambiguous. The CDR3 runs 10 residues. V gave up 6 bases and J gave up 3 bases, with 6 bases separating them. Germline V CDR1 and CDR2: SQVTM, ANQGSEA. The CDR3 DNA reads as TGCAGCGTGGCAGACTACGAGCAGTACTTC. Its protein product is CSVADYEQYF.

The rearrangement joins TRBV7-9 to TRBJ1-5; a weak D match, TRBD1 (6 bases). This CDR3 region has 13 residues. The V and J ends lost 6 bases and 6 bases respectively, with 12 bases between them. CDR1 and CDR2 (germline): SEHNR, FQNEAQ (reference sequence). CDR3 sequence (DNA): TGTGCCAGCAGTCCCTTCAGGGGTCAGCCCCAGCATTTT. Translation gives CASSPFRGQPQHF.

The chain is built from TRBV13 and TRBJ1-6, with unresolved D. V lost 1 base to trimming and J lost 6 bases, with 7 bases between them. The CDR3 is 14 residues long. Germline V CDR1 and CDR2: PRHDT, FYEKMQ (reference sequence). For the CDR3, the DNA is TGTGCCAGCAGCTTAGAGAACAGTAATTCACCCCTCCACTTT. Protein product: CASSLENSNSPLHF.

The rearrangement uses TRBV7-9 and TRBJ1-2, with D uncertain. The CDR3 runs to 13 residues. Germline CDR1 reads SEHNR; CDR2 reads FQNEAQ (reference sequence). V shed 6 bases and J shed 2 bases, with 10 bases lying between them. CDR3 nucleotides: TGTGCCAGCAGAGCGGACGGAAACTATGGCTACACCTTC. Protein sequence: CASRADGNYGYTF.

V is TRBV6-5 and J is TRBJ1-2, with D perhaps TRBD1 (5 bases). Trimming pared 0 bases from V and 6 bases from J, leaving 14 bases between. Germline CDR1 reads MNHEY; CDR2 reads SVGAGI. The length of the CDR3 is 15 residues. The DNA of the CDR3 is TGTGCCAGCAGTTACTCGCTAGCCGGGGGACATGGCTACACCTTC. It encodes CASSYSLAGGHGYTF.

V gene TRBV27 combines with J gene TRBJ1-1, with 8 bases that match TRBD1. This CDR3 has 15 amino acids. V gave up 5 bases and J gave up 3 bases; unmatched junction bases: 8. The germline CDR1 and CDR2 sequences are MNHEY and SMNVEV (reference sequence). In DNA form, the CDR3 reads TGTGCCAGCAGTGACCGACAGGGGAGGGACACTGAAGCTTTCTTT. Amino acids: CASSDRQGRDTEAFF.

This rearrangement joins TRBV2 to TRBJ1-1; 10 bases align to TRBD1. Germline V gene sequence: CDR1 SNHLY, CDR2 FYNNEI. The CDR3 contains 18 residues. V lost 4 bases to trimming and J lost 3 bases; unmatched junction nucleotides: 14. For the CDR3, the DNA is TGTGCCAGCAGTGTAGCCGTTGGGACAGGGGAATTCTACACTGAAGCTTTCTTT. Translated: CASSVAVGTGEFYTEAFF.

The rearrangement links TRBV7-2 to TRBJ2-7; a possible D gene is TRBD2 (5 bases). The CDR3 consists of 15 residues. Looked up from germline, CDR1 is SGHTA and CDR2 is FQGNSA. Trimming removed 3 bases at V and 0 bases at J, with 12 bases between. CDR3 sequence: CASSFFPGSSYEQYF. CDR3 coding DNA: TGTGCCAGCAGCTTCTTCCCGGGGAGCTCCTACGAGCAGTACTTC.